The rows below give T cell receptor beta chains drawn from one sample of a study of tissue T cells after allogeneic stem cell transplantation. Some clones are missing from TCRdb's copy, which holds only in-frame ones; the method was immunoSEQ multiplex PCR. In the table there are about 10,000 clones, less than 65% of which are singletons. Sequences were derived from tissue from the jejunum, sampled at autopsy. These receptors all come from a woman aged 18-55 years with breast cancer. The CDR3 runs from the conserved cysteine through the conserved F or W. The size field is filled for only some rows; it gives once, few, many or a size class.

J gene	V gene	clone size	CDR3 protein
TRBJ1-5	TRBV28	once	CASQGQPNQPQHF
TRBJ2-1	TRBV18	.	CASSPLSSGGSGEQFF
TRBJ2-5	TRBV5-6	.	CASSLGRGETQYF
TRBJ2-2	TRBV29-1	.	CSVDELGNTGELFF
TRBJ2-4	TRBV5-4	.	CASRSTSGGDKNIQYF
TRBJ2-7	TRBV2	few	CASRLDRSYEQYF
TRBJ1-6	TRBV28	.	CASRRTGIHSPLHF
TRBJ2-5	TRBV14	.	CASSGGETQYF
TRBJ1-2	TRBV15	once	CATSRDLTGYGYTF
TRBJ2-1	TRBV27	medium-sized	CASSLYSVLAGVRHEQFF
TRBJ1-4	TRBV18	few	CASSPARMSTNEKLFF
TRBJ2-5	TRBV27	few	CASAFWDVQGLETQYF
TRBJ2-1	TRBV6-5	few	CASSYLGLATGEQFF
TRBJ2-1	TRBV6-6	few	CASRGGSSYNEQFF
TRBJ1-1	TRBV5-6	.	CASSYSRTGVTEAFF
TRBJ2-3	TRBV18	.	CASSPGLAGQGDTQYF
TRBJ1-1	TRBV6-6	once	CASSYPTAGTENEAFF
TRBJ1-1	TRBV23-1	few	CASSQPRPAGGQNTEAFF
TRBJ2-7	TRBV7-2	.	CASSLGLNSYEQYF
TRBJ2-1	TRBV30	few	CAWTSTSGSQYNEQFF
TRBJ1-4	TRBV24-1	few	CATSEGRQGREKLFF
TRBJ2-3	TRBV11-2	.	CASSLDTDTQYF
TRBJ1-1	TRBV5-4	.	CASSLSTGANTEAFF
TRBJ2-1	TRBV20-1	.	CSASTPSGLAGDGEQFF
TRBJ1-1	TRBV5-4	medium-sized	CASRRAGNTEAFF
TRBJ2-1	TRBV2	.	CASSRERTAGYEQFF
TRBJ2-7	TRBV6-2/TRBV6-3	.	CASSYGVRSSYEQYF
TRBJ2-7	TRBV7-2	.	CASSSTGLAVEVYEQYF
TRBJ2-3	TRBV11-2	.	CASSARGGSDTQYF
TRBJ2-7	TRBV5-6	.	CASSNTGTTYEQYF
TRBJ2-3	TRBV30	.	CAALDRGSSDTQYF
TRBJ2-2	TRBV6-6	.	CASRGAGGRNTGELFF
TRBJ1-3	TRBV18	.	CASSPGYSGNTIYF